This TCR beta chain was identified in a study of regulatory T cells in long-lasting Graves disease. The time point was: persistent/refractory GD, antithyroid drugs over 5 years with positive TRAb. The TCR library used RNA extracted from PBMCs. With iRepertoire HTBI primers and Arm-PCR of CDR3 regions, TCR beta libraries were built. TCRdb re-analysed the multiplex PCR reads in MiXCR, keeping a single row per CDR3 protein. The profile shows about 290,000 distinct CDR3 sequences, 20% to 25% of them singletons. The CDR3 runs to 16 residues. The ends were cut back, 1 base at V and 1 base at J, with 11 bases in the middle. Germline values: CDR1 MNHNS, CDR2 SASEGT.

This material consisted of peripheral blood mononuclear cells (PBMCs), taken when the disease was refractory, from a patient treated with antithyroid drugs. This sequence joins TRBV6-1 and TRBJ2-1, with D maybe TRBD1 (6 bases). This TCR derives from a female donor with Graves disease. CDR3 region: CASSEVNRASYNEQFF. DNA for the CDR3: TGTGCCAGCAGTGAAGTTAACAGGGCATCCTACAATGAGCAGTTCTTC.